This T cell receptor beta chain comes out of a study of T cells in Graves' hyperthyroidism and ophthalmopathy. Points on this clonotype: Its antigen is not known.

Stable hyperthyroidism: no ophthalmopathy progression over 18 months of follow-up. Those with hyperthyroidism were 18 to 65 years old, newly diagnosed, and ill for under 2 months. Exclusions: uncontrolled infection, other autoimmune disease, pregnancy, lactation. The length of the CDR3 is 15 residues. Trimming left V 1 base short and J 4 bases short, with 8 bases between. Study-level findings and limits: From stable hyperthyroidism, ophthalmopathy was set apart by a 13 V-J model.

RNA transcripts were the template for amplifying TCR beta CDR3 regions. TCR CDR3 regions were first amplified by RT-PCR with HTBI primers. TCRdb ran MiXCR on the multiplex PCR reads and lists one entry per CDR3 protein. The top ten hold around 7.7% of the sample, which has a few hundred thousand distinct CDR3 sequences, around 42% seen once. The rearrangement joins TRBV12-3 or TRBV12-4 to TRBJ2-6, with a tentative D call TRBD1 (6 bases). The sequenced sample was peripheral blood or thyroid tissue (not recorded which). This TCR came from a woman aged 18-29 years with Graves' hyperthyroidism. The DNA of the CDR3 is TGTGCCAGCAGTTTAGACGGACAGGGGGCCAACGTCCTGACTTTC. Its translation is CASSLDGQGANVLTF.